This T cell receptor (beta chain) originates from a study of OX40 agonist ivuxolimab in advanced cancers. Only in-frame clones appear in the TCRdb table, and some are missing; sequencing was by immunoSEQ multiplex PCR. The data show some 82,000 clones, with 85% to 90% seen just once and about 0.78% held by the top ten. The CDR3 spans 15 residues. The junction had 3 bases not matched to a gene; V was cut back by 3 bases and J by 5 bases. CDR1 is KGHSH, CDR2 LQKENI, per germline. Note on this clone: Antigen specificity is unknown.

General study results and limits: Blood T cells, both CD4+ and CD8+, expanded clonally by week 6 at 0.1 to 3.0 mg/kg.

Sampled blood was obtained at baseline, cycle 4 day 1, and cycle 7 day 1. The J gene is TRBJ1-5, the V gene TRBV18; 11 nucleotides line up with TRBD1. Material: CD4+ or CD8+ T cells sorted from blood, obtained in a trial of the OX40 agonist ivuxolimab. The TCR comes from an adult with an advanced solid tumor such as melanoma, head and neck, liver or kidney cancer. DNA of the CDR3: TGTGCCAGCTCACCCCGGACAGGGGGCGATCAGCCCCAGCATTTT. Residues: CASSPRTGGDQPQHF. The variable domain in full, with the rest retrieved from reference TRBV18 and TRBJ1-5, is NAGVMQNPRHLVRRRGQEARLRCSPMKGHSHVYWYRQLPEEGLKFMVYLQKENIIDESGMPKERFSAEFPKEGPSILRIQQVVRGDSAAYFCASSPRTGGDQPQHFGDGTRLSIL.